This T cell receptor (beta chain) was sequenced during a study of monozygotic twins with inflammatory bowel disease. Findings and limits, study-wide: Concordance status among twins (concordant versus discordant) showed no link to repertoire similarity, possibly from limited power.

The CDR3 consists of 13 residues. Germline loops: CDR1 MNHEY, CDR2 SVGEGT. Concerning this clonotype itself: Its matching antigen is unknown.

TCRdb reprocessed the 5' RACE reads, keeping one entry per CDR3 protein, no DNA. The sample shows some 300,000 distinct CDR3 sequences, and approximately 5.4% sits with its ten largest clones. The receptor was derived from a human donor with ulcerative colitis or Crohn's disease, or a healthy co-twin of an affected twin (not recorded which). Sample: blood. This chain uses TRBV6-2 or TRBV6-3 with TRBJ2-7. The CDR3 spells CASGLQVPYEQYF.